The T cell receptor beta chain under discussion was sequenced for a study of T cells after yellow fever vaccination. Remarks on this clonotype: The antigen is unknown. It may be a read error: a sequence one base away is much more abundant.

Findings of the study overall: Researchers noted that a small share of clonotypes showed up in both CD4 and CD8 compartments.

UMIs and a universal primer site were added when TCR cDNA was made by 5'RACE template switching. TCRdb re-called the 5' RACE reads with MiXCR, one entry per CDR3 protein. In the table there are some 420,000 distinct CDR3 sequences, approximately 19% of which are singletons. This CDR3 has 13 amino acids. V was cut by 2 bases and J by 2 bases, with 6 bases left in between. Germline values: CDR1 MNHEY, CDR2 SVGAGI. The source was PBMCs, collected before the yellow fever booster vaccination. The receptor's source is a man aged 18-30 years who received the YFV17D yellow fever vaccine. This chain links TRBV6-5 with TRBJ2-5; possible D gene TRBD1, 5 bases. For the CDR3, the DNA is TGTGCCAGCAGTTACAGGGGTCAAGAGACCCAGTACTTC. Its protein is CASSYRGQETQYF.